These T cell receptor beta chains were read from a single sample in a study of T cells in Graves' hyperthyroidism and ophthalmopathy. MiXCR was run by TCRdb on the multiplex PCR reads, yielding one entry per CDR3 protein. The table has about 510,000 distinct CDR3 sequences, around 43% seen once. The sample was peripheral blood or thyroid tissue (not recorded which). The receptors here all came from an adult woman with Graves' disease, either hyperthyroidism or ophthalmopathy (not recorded which). The CDR3 runs from the conserved cysteine through the conserved F or W. The D gene is left open where the match is weak. Rows give clone size only sometimes, using once, few, many, or a class for an expanded clone.

J gene: TRBJ2-7
V gene: TRBV19
D gene: .
clone size: .
CDR3 DNA: TGTGCCAGTAGTCCCACGACAGGTTCCTACGAGCAGTACTTC
CDR3 protein: CASSPTTGSYEQYF

J gene: TRBJ2-1
V gene: TRBV29-1
D gene: TRBD2
clone size: .
CDR3 DNA: TGCAGCGTACCGGGACTAGCGGGAGTTGACAATGAGCAGTTCTTC
CDR3 protein: CSVPGLAGVDNEQFF

J gene: TRBJ1-2
V gene: TRBV11-2
D gene: .
clone size: many
CDR3 DNA: TGTGCCAGCAGAAAAGGCCAGGGTGGTAGTTGCACCTTC
CDR3 protein: CASRKGQGGSCTF

J gene: TRBJ1-6
V gene: TRBV6-5
D gene: .
clone size: once
CDR3 DNA: TGTGCCAGCAGTTACTCGAGTGGCAGGTCACCCCTCCACTTT
CDR3 protein: CASSYSSGRSPLHF

J gene: TRBJ2-5
V gene: TRBV29-1
D gene: .
clone size: .
CDR3 DNA: TGCAGCGTCAAACAGGATATGGAGACCCAGTACTTC
CDR3 protein: CSVKQDMETQYF

J gene: TRBJ1-6
V gene: TRBV10-3
D gene: .
clone size: .
CDR3 DNA: TGTGCCATCAGTGAGGTGGTGTTGTCACCCCTCCACTTT
CDR3 protein: CAISEVVLSPLHF

J gene: TRBJ1-3
V gene: TRBV14
D gene: .
clone size: many
CDR3 DNA: TGTGCCAGCAGCCAGCGGGGCTTCTCTGGAAACACCATATATTTT
CDR3 protein: CASSQRGFSGNTIYF

J gene: TRBJ1-5
V gene: TRBV5-8
D gene: .
clone size: many
CDR3 DNA: TGTGCCAGCAGCTTGGAACCGGGATACCAGCCCCAGCATTTT
CDR3 protein: CASSLEPGYQPQHF

J gene: TRBJ2-7
V gene: TRBV7-9
D gene: .
clone size: .
CDR3 DNA: TGTGCCAGCAGTAGCCCCGCGTCCAGAGGCTACGAGCAGTACTTC
CDR3 protein: CASSSPASRGYEQYF

J gene: TRBJ2-5
V gene: TRBV20-1
D gene: TRBD2
clone size: once
CDR3 DNA: TGCAGTGCTATTAGGGGACTAGCAGACGAGACCCAGTACTTC
CDR3 protein: CSAIRGLADETQYF

J gene: TRBJ1-5
V gene: TRBV29-1
D gene: TRBD1
clone size: many
CDR3 DNA: TGCAGCGCAAGAACGGGACAGGGAGGTCATCAGCCCCAGCATTTT
CDR3 protein: CSARTGQGGHQPQHF